These 24 T cell receptor beta chains were all obtained from the same sample, sequenced in a study of control samples from healthy donors and cancer patients. Libraries were prepared by immunoSEQ multiplex PCR; TCRdb keeps only in-frame clonotypes and omits some of them. The sample yields about 110,000 clones, roughly nine tenths seen once. Sequences were obtained from blood. Source of these receptors: a human donor in good health. The donor label of this sample is uncertain.

This clone was counted ten times or more. V usage is TRBV11-2 and J usage is TRBJ2-7; D possibly uses TRBD1 or TRBD2 (5 bases each). The germline V gene has CDR1 SGHAT and CDR2 FQNNGV. The CDR3 loop spans 18 amino acids. Trimming left V 2 bases short and J 6 bases short, with 26 bases between. CDR3 sequence reads: CASSLISIRDPTILEQYF. The CDR3, as DNA: TGTGCCAGCAGCTTAATTTCGATACGGGACCCGACAATCCTCGAGCAGTACTTC.

The chain carries TRBV9 and TRBJ2-7; TRBD2 aligns across 12 bases. Germline CDR1 and CDR2: SGDLS and YYNGEE. The CDR3 extends over 15 amino acids. J gave up 4 bases and V 0 bases, and 2 bases lay outside the gene matches. In nucleotides, the CDR3 is TGTGCCAGCAGCGTAGGACTAGCGGGGGATTACGAGCAGTACTTC. Amino acids: CASSVGLAGDYEQYF. Supplemented by reference TRBV9 and TRBJ2-7, the full variable domain reads DSGVTQTPKHLITATGQRVTLRCSPRSGDLSVYWYQQSLDQGLQFLIQYYNGEERAKGNILERFSAQQFPDLHSELNLSSLELGDSALYFCASSVGLAGDYEQYFGPGTRLTVT.

This clone appeared once. The V call is TRBV5-8, the J call TRBJ2-1, with a weak D call TRBD1 (6 bases). Germline assignment: CDR1 SGHTS and CDR2 YDEGEE. Trimming took 0 bases from V and 1 from J, leaving 8 bases between them. The CDR3 consists of 15 residues. For the CDR3, the DNA is TGTGCCAGCAGCTTGGATCAGGGGTCCTACAATGAGCAGTTCTTC. It specifies CASSLDQGSYNEQFF. Full variable domain (remainder filled in from reference TRBV5-8 and TRBJ2-1): EAGVTQSPTHLIKTRGQQATLRCSPISGHTSVYWYQQALGLGLQFLLWYDEGEERNRGNFPPRFSGRQFPNYSSELNVNALELEDSALYLCASSLDQGSYNEQFFGPGTRLTVL.

The rearrangement links TRBV27 to TRBJ1-2; 7 bases are shared with TRBD1. CDR1 and CDR2 from the germline V gene are MNHEY and SMNVEV (reference sequence). The CDR3 has 14 amino acids. Unmatched junction bases numbered 7, after V lost 2 bases and J lost 7 bases. CDR3 sequence: CASSLREGAGGYTF. CDR3 nucleotides: TGTGCCAGCAGTTTACGGGAGGGGGCCGGTGGCTACACCTTC.

The rearrangement joins TRBV5-4 to TRBJ2-2; 8 bases agree with TRBD1. J gave up 7 bases and V 0 bases, and 5 bases lay outside the gene matches. The CDR3 spans 15 residues. Germline-derived CDR1 and CDR2 are SGHNT and YYREEE (reference sequence). In nucleotides, the CDR3 is TGTGCCAGCAGCTTGGCGGACAGGGTACACGGGGAGCTGTTTTTT. As protein: CASSLADRVHGELFF. Together with reference TRBV5-4 and TRBJ2-2, the CDR3 gives the full variable domain: ETGVTQSPTHLIKTRGQQVTLRCSSQSGHNTVSWYQQALGQGPQFIFQYYREEENGRGNFPPRFSGLQFPNYSSELNVNALELDDSALYLCASSLADRVHGELFFGEGSRLTVL.

J is TRBJ1-3 and V is TRBV19, with D unclear. V dropped 8 bases and J dropped 0 bases, with 17 bases sitting between them. Germline V CDR1 and CDR2: LNHDA, SQIVND (reference sequence). The CDR3 length is 16 residues. Written as DNA, the CDR3 is TGTGCCAGTCACACTTCTAGGACGTACTCTGGAAACACCATATATTTT. It yields the protein CASHTSRTYSGNTIYF.

The chain couples TRBV20-1 to TRBJ2-5; tentative D call: TRBD2 (6 bases). Trimming pared 3 bases from V and 2 bases from J, leaving 13 bases between. CDR3 length: 14 residues. Germline CDR1 is DFQATT and CDR2 is SNEGSKA (reference sequence). CDR3 sequence reads: CSASLAGMQETQYF. The DNA of the CDR3 is TGCAGTGCTAGTTTGGCGGGGATGCAAGAGACCCAGTACTTC.

In this sample, this clone turned up once. The chain uses TRBV19 and TRBJ2-1, with 9 bases aligning to TRBD2. This CDR3 contains 17 residues. J lost 7 bases, V lost 4 bases, and 14 bases had no gene match. Germline-derived CDR1 and CDR2 are LNHDA and SQIVND (reference sequence). The CDR3 protein is CASSTRRGGLSGNEQFF. The DNA for the CDR3 is TGTGCCAGTAGTACTCGGCGGGGGGGCCTTTCTGGTAATGAGCAGTTCTTC.

V gene TRBV6-5 combines with J gene TRBJ2-2, with TRBD1 as a possible D gene (5 bases). The germline gives CDR1 MNHEY, CDR2 SVGAGI. The CDR3 runs 13 residues. With 7 bases removed from V and 0 bases from J, the gap between germline ends came to 6 bases. Written as DNA, the CDR3 is TGTGCCAGCACAGGGCCGAACACCGGGGAGCTGTTTTTT. Protein: CASTGPNTGELFF.

To note about this clone: Its ends do not fully match the called genes, so a read error is possible. As DNA, the CDR3 is TGTGCCAGCAGTTTACGCCTGACAGGGAAAAACCGGGGAGCTGTTTTT. Its translation is CASSLRLTGKNRGAVF. J is TRBJ2-2 and V is TRBV27; 7 bases are a match to TRBD1. This CDR3 region has 16 residues. In germline, CDR1 is MNHEY, CDR2 SMNVEV (reference sequence).

The chain uses TRBV30 and TRBJ2-1; 10 bases map to TRBD1. CDR1 is GTSNPN, CDR2 SVGIG, per germline (reference sequence). V dropped 2 bases and J dropped 7; count of bases not matched to a gene: 8. The length of the CDR3 is 15 residues. In DNA, the CDR3 is TGTGCCTGGAGTTCGGGAGGGACAGGGGCGAATGAGCAGTTCTTC. It translates to CAWSSGGTGANEQFF.

CDR3 sequence (DNA): TGTGCCAGCAGCGCCGGCCCCCGTGCAGGCAATTCACCCCTCCACTTT. This translates into CASSAGPRAGNSPLHF. The rearrangement links TRBV9 to TRBJ1-6; D unclear. This CDR3 comprises 16 residues. Germline V gene sequence: CDR1 SGDLS, CDR2 YYNGEE. Trimming pared 3 bases from V and 7 bases from J, leaving 17 bases between.

V gene TRBV5-6 combines with J gene TRBJ2-3, with 11 bases matching TRBD2. Germline CDR1 is SGHDT and CDR2 is YYEEEE. The CDR3 is 15 residues long. V was pared by 4 bases and J by 4 bases, with 5 bases of the junction left unmatched. CDR3 residues: CASSPLGLAADTQYF. DNA for the CDR3: TGTGCCAGCAGCCCCTTGGGACTAGCGGCAGATACGCAGTATTTT.

This chain links TRBV6-5 with TRBJ1-1; 8 nucleotides match TRBD1. Trimming at V came to 6 bases and at J to 1 base, leaving 7 bases not matched to a gene. CDR3 length: 15 residues. The germline V gene encodes CDR1 MNHEY and CDR2 SVGAGI. CDR3 sequence: CASRPQGDENTEAFF. CDR3 in DNA: TGTGCCAGCAGACCACAGGGGGATGAGAACACTGAAGCTTTCTTT.

The rearrangement links TRBV18 to TRBJ2-2; D is uncertain. Germline V lookup: CDR1 KGHSH, CDR2 LQKENI. CDR3 length: 14 amino acids. Trimming shortened V by 0 bases and J by 3 bases, and 5 bases separated the two germline ends. Written as DNA, the CDR3 is TGTGCCAGCTCACCACCGTCGTACACCGGGGAGCTGTTTTTT. This encodes CASSPPSYTGELFF.

This clone was counted once. The chain couples TRBV10-3 to TRBJ2-3, with 13 bases fitting TRBD2. V lost 7 bases to trimming and J lost 0 bases; unmatched junction nucleotides: 16. CDR3 size: 20 residues. Germline CDR1 ENHRY, CDR2 SYGVKD. For the CDR3, the DNA is TGTGCCATCACCGTACAACTAGCGGGGGGGCCTTATGGGAGCACAGATACGCAGTATTTT. Its protein product is CAITVQLAGGPYGSTDTQYF.

The chain links TRBV5-1 to TRBJ2-1; 11 nucleotides agree with TRBD2. CDR3 length equals 16 residues. CDR1 and CDR2 from the germline V gene are SGHRS and YFSETQ. V lost 5 bases to trimming and J lost 0 bases; unmatched junction nucleotides: 4. CDR3 residues: CASRIAGGSSYNEQFF. Written as DNA, the CDR3 is TGCGCCAGCAGAATAGCGGGGGGGAGCTCCTACAATGAGCAGTTCTTC.

The chain is built from TRBV5-1 and TRBJ2-3, with D perhaps matching TRBD1 (6 bases). V gave up 3 bases and J gave up 3 bases, with 20 bases separating them. The CDR3 is 17 amino acids. Germline assignment: CDR1 SGHRS and CDR2 YFSETQ. CDR3 sequence: CASSSGSGVMVTDTQYF. DNA for the CDR3: TGCGCCAGCAGCTCGGGCTCAGGGGTAATGGTTACAGATACGCAGTATTTT.

A single count supports this clone. The chain couples TRBV2 to TRBJ2-1, with 9 bases that match TRBD1. The CDR3 spans 15 residues. Germline-derived CDR1 and CDR2 are SNHLY and FYNNEI. V lost 6 bases, J lost 6 bases, and 9 bases stayed unmatched. The CDR3 is CASRDRGPGGNEQFF. CDR3 coding DNA: TGTGCCAGCAGGGACAGGGGCCCGGGAGGCAATGAGCAGTTCTTC.

The V gene is TRBV18, the J gene TRBJ2-2; D could derive from TRBD1 or TRBD2 (5 bases each). Trimming took 0 bases from V and 4 from J, leaving 12 bases between them. The CDR3 spans 16 residues. Looked up from germline, CDR1 is KGHSH and CDR2 is LQKENI. CDR3 sequence (DNA): TGTGCCAGCTCACCACCGTCTGTGGGGGTCACCGGGGAGCTGTTTTTT. Its protein product is CASSPPSVGVTGELFF.

This clone was found a few times. The rearrangement joins TRBV28 to TRBJ1-4; TRBD1 matches at 7 bases. The CDR3 contains 13 residues. The germline gives CDR1 MDHEN, CDR2 SYDVKM. The junction had 5 bases not matched to a gene; V was cut back by 2 bases and J by 11 bases. The CDR3 DNA reads as TGTGCCAGCAGTTTACCCAGGGGGGGGAAACTGTTTTTT. Residues: CASSLPRGGKLFF.

This chain connects TRBV7-6 to TRBJ1-3, with D possibly matching TRBD1 (6 bases). V lost 5 bases and J 4 bases, leaving 9 bases between the germline ends. Germline CDR1 and CDR2: SGHVS and FNYEAQ. The CDR3 is made up of 13 amino acids. CDR3 amino acids: CASSTGQGNTIYF. The CDR3 bases are TGTGCCAGCAGCACCGGACAGGGAAACACCATATATTTT. The full variable domain, with the rest looked up from reference TRBV7-6 and TRBJ1-3, is GAGVSQSPRYKVTKRGQDVALRCDPISGHVSLYWYRQALGQGPEFLTYFNYEAQQDKSGLPNDRFSAERPEGSISTLTIQRTEQRDSAMYRCASSTGQGNTIYFGEGSWLTVV.

J is TRBJ1-2 and V is TRBV6-5; 7 bases align to TRBD1. The ends lost 2 bases at V and 7 bases at J; junction bases unmatched: 4. The CDR3 has 13 amino acids. CDR1 and CDR2 (germline): MNHEY, SVGAGI. The CDR3, as DNA: TGTGCCAGCAGTTACCGACAGGGAAGTGGCTACACCTTC. Protein: CASSYRQGSGYTF.

The CDR3 DNA follows: TGTGCCACCACAGGGGGTAGCACAGATACGCAGTATTTT. Its translation: CATTGGSTDTQYF. J is TRBJ2-3 and V is TRBV5-6; 8 bases agree with TRBD1. The CDR3 runs 13 residues. The V gene end was trimmed by 9 bases and the J gene end by 0 bases; junction bases not matched to a gene: 3. Germline V lookup: CDR1 SGHDT, CDR2 YYEEEE.